This T cell receptor beta chain was recorded in a study of blood T cell repertoires in COVID-19. Study information: Whether acute or convalescent, the COVID-19 samples came from the United States, Italy and Spain. Nucleic acid was either cDNA or gDNA, and it came from T cells, B-cell-depleted T cells, or PBMCs.

In the source study's methods: Researchers report that nucleated cell counts were estimated from reference gene primer amplification. Using immunoSEQ multiplex PCR, the repertoire was profiled, and TCRdb retains in-frame clones only, with some absent. That table supplies the V and J calls and clone size; D and trimming were determined from the DNA. The sample lists more than 350,000 clones; over 75% were seen once. The V gene's germline CDR1 is LGHDT and CDR2 YNNKEL (reference sequence). J was trimmed by 5 bases and V by 4 bases; bases with no gene match: 6. This CDR3 comprises 14 residues. The rearrangement joins TRBV3-1 (or the pseudogene TRBV3-2) to TRBJ2-5, with TRBD1 identical over 8 bases. The sequenced material came from peripheral blood. This TCR came from a woman in her 30s with COVID-19, enrolled during active disease. The CDR3 DNA sequence: TGTGCCAGCAGCCTCACGGACAGGGCGGAGACCCAGTACTTC. As protein: CASSLTDRAETQYF.